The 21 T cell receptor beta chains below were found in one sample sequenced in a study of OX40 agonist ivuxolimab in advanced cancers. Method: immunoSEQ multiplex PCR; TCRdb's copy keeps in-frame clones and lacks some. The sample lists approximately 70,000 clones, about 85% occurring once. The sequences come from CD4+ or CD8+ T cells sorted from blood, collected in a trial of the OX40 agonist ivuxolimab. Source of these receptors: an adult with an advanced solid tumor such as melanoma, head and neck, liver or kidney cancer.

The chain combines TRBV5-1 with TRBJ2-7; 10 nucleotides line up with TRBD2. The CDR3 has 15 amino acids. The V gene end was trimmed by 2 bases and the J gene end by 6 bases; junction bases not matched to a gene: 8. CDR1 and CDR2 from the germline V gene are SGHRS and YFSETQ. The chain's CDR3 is CASSLYLAGVPEQYF. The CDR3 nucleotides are TGCGCCAGCAGCTTATACCTAGCGGGAGTACCCGAGCAGTACTTC.

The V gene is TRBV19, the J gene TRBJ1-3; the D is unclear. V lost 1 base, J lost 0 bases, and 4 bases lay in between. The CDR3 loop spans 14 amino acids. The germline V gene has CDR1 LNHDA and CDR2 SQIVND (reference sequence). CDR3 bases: TGTGCCAGTAGTATAGTTACCTCTGGAAACACCATATATTTT. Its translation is CASSIVTSGNTIYF.

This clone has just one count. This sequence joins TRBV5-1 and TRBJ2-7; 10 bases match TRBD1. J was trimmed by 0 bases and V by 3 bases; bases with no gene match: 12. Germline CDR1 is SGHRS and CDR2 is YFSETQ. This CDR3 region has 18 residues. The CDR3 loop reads CASSSQPGTGAHSYEQYF. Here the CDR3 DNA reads TGCGCCAGCAGCTCGCAACCAGGGACAGGGGCGCACTCCTACGAGCAGTACTTC.

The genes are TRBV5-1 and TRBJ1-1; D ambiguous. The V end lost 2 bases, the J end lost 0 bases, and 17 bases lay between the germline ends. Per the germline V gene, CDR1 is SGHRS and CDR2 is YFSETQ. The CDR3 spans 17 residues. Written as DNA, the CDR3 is TGCGCCAGCAGCTTCGAAGGGTCGGGCAGGATGAACACTGAAGCTTTCTTT. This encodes CASSFEGSGRMNTEAFF.

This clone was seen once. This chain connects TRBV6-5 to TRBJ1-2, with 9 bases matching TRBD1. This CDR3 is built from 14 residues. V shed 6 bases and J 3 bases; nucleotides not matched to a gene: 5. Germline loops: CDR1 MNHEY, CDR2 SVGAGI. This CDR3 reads CASSGQGLYYGYTF. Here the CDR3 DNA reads TGTGCCAGCAGCGGACAGGGGCTTTACTATGGCTACACCTTC.

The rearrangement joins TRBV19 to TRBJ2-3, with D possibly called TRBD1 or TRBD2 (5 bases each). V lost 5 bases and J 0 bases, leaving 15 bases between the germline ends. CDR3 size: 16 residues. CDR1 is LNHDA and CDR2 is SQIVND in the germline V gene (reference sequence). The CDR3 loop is CASSDTGLASTDTQYF. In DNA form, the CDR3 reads TGTGCCAGTAGTGATACGGGGCTAGCTAGCACAGATACGCAGTATTTT.

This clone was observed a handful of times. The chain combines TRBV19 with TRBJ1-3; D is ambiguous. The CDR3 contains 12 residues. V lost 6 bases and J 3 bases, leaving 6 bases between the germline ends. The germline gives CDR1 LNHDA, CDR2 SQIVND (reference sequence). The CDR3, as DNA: TGTGCCAGTAGCCTCGGTGGAAACACCATATATTTT. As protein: CASSLGGNTIYF.

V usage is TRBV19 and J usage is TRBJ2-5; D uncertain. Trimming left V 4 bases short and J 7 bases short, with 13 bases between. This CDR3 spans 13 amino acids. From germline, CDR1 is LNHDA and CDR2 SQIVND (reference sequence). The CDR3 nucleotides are TGTGCCAGTAGTACTCAACCTTCGGGGACCCAGTACTTC. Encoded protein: CASSTQPSGTQYF.

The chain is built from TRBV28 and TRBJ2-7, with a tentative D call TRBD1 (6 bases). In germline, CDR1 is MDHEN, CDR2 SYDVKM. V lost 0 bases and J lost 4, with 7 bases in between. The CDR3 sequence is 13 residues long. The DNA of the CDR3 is TGTGCCAGCAGTTTATGGGGGGCGTACGAGCAGTACTTC. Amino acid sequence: CASSLWGAYEQYF.

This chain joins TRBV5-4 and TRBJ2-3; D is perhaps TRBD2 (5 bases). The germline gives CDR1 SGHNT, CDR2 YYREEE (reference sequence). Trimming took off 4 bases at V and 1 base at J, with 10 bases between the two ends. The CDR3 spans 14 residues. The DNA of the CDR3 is TGTGCCAGCAGCCATAATAGCGGCACAGATACGCAGTATTTT. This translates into CASSHNSGTDTQYF.

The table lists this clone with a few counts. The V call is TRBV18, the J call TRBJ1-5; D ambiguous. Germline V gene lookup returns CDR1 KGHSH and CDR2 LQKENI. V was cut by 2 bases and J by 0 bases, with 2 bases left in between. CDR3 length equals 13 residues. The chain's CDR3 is CASSPDSNQPQHF. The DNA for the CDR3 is TGTGCCAGCTCACCAGATAGCAATCAGCCCCAGCATTTT.

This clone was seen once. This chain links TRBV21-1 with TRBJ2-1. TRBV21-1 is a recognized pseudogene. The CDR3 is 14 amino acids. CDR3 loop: CASSHRVPRDEQFF. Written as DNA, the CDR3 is TGTGCCAGCAGCCACCGGGTCCCTAGGGATGAGCAGTTCTTC.

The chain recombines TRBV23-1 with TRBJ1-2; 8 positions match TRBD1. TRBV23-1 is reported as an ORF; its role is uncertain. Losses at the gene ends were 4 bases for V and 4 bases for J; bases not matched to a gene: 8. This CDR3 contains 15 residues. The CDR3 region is CASSPRTGIRYGYTF. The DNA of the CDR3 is TGCGCCAGCAGTCCCCGGACAGGGATCCGCTATGGCTACACCTTC.

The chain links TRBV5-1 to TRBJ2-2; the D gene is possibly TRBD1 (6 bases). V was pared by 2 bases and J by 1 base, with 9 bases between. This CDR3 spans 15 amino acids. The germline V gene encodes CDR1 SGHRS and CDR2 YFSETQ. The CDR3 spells CASSLIQGNTGELFF. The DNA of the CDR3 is TGCGCCAGCAGCTTAATACAGGGGAACACCGGGGAGCTGTTTTTT.

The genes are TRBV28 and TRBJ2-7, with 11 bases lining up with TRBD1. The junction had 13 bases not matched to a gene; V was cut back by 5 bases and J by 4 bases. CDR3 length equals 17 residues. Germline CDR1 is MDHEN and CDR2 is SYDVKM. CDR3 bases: TGTGCCAGCAGTCCACGGACAGGGGGCGCATCTAGTTACGAGCAGTACTTC. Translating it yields CASSPRTGGASSYEQYF.

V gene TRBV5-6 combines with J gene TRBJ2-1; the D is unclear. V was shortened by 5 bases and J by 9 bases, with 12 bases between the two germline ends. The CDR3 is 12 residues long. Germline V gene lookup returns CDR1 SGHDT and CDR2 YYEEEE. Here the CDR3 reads CASSRTYGEQFF. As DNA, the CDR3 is TGTGCCAGCAGTCGGACGTACGGTGAGCAGTTCTTC.

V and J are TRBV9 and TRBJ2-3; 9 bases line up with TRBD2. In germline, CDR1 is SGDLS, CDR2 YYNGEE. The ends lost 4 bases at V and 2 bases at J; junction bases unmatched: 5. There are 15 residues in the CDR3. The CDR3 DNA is TGTGCCAGCAGCTTAGCGGGAGACCCCACAGATACGCAGTATTTT. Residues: CASSLAGDPTDTQYF. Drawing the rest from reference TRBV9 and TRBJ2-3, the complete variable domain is DSGVTQTPKHLITATGQRVTLRCSPRSGDLSVYWYQQSLDQGLQFLIQYYNGEERAKGNILERFSAQQFPDLHSELNLSSLELGDSALYFCASSLAGDPTDTQYFGPGTRLTVL.

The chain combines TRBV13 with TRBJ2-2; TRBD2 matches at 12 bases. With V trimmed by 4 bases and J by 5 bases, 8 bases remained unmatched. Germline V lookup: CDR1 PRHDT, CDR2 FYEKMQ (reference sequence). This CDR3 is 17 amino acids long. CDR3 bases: TGTGCCAGCAGCTACTTGACTAGCGGGGGAGGGACCGGGGAGCTGTTTTTT. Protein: CASSYLTSGGGTGELFF.

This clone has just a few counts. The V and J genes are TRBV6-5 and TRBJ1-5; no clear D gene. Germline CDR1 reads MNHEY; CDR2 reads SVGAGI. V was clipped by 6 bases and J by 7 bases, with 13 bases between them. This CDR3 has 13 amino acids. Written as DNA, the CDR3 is TGTGCCAGCAGCGGCCCCAGGAGACAGCCCCAGCATTTT. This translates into CASSGPRRQPQHF.

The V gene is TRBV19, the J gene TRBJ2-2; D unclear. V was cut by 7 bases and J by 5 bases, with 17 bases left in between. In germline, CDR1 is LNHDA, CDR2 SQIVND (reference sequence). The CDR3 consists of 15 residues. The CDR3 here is CASTLKGLGTGELFF. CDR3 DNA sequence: TGTGCCAGTACTCTCAAGGGTTTGGGAACCGGGGAGCTGTTTTTT. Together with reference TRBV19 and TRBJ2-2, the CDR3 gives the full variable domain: DGGITQSPKYLFRKEGQNVTLSCEQNLNHDAMYWYRQDPGQGLRLIYYSQIVNDFQKGDIAEGYSVSREKKESFPLTVTSAQKNPTAFYLCASTLKGLGTGELFFGEGSRLTVL.

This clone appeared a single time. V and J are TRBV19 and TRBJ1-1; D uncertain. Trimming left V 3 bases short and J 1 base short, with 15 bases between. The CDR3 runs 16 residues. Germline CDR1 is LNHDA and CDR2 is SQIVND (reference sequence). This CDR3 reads CASSIRQISGNTEAFF. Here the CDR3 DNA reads TGTGCCAGTAGTATTCGGCAGATAAGTGGGAACACTGAAGCTTTCTTT.